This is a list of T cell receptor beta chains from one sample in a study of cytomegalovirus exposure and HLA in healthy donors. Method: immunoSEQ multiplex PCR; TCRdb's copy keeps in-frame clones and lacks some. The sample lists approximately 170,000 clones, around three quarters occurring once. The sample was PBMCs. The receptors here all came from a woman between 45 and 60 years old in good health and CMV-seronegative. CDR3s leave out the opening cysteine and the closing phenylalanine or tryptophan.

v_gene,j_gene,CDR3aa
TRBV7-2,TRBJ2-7,ASSPPRRGLTYEQY
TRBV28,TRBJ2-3,ASSLQASGSPPGTDTQY
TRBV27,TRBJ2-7,ASSPRTSHIYEQY
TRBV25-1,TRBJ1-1,ASSAMTGEATEAF
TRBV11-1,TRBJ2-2,ASGSGLAVNTGELF
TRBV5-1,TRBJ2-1,ASRTGLAGNDEQF
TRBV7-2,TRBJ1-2,ASSLALSNYGYT
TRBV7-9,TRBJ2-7,ASSSPAGYEQY
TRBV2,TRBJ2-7,ASSGGQIPWEQY
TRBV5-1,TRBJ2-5,ASSSKPPLTSGGEGETQY
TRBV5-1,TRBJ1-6,ASSLLSRDRGSATFYSPLH
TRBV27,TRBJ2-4,ASSGTENIQY
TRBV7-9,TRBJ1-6,ASSSMGGVSPLH
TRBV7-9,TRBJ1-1,ASTRTGGDTEAF
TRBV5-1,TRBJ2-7,ASSLTGDRGIYEQY
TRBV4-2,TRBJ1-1,ASSQDMQGATEAF
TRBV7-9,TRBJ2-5,ASSLVMGTSGVPQY
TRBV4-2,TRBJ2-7,ASSQERSGVSS
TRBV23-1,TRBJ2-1,ASSQRGDNEQF
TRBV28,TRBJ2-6,ASSPHGLRVGANVLT
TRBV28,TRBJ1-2,ASSLWSISLASYGYT
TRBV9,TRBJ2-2,ASSVRALNTGELF
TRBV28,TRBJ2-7,ASGMISGSHEQY
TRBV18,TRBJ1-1,ASSPPRRVGGAF
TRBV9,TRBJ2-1,ASSLRDIQYNEQF
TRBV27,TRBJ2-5,ASSGGTGIGTQETQY
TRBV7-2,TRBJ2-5,ASSLTAGGETQY
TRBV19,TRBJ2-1,ASSMVSGPNNEQF
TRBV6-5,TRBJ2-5,ASSYSRGAARETQY
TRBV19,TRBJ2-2,ASSMRRLAGGNTGELF
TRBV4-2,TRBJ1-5,ASSQEGGGNSNQPQH
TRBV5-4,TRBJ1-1,ASSLDFAEAF
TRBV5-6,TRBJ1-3,ASSLVGRPGNTIY